These 7 T cell receptor beta chains were sequenced from one sample in a study of cytomegalovirus exposure and HLA in healthy donors. The PCR was carried out with 60 Vbeta primers and 13 Jbeta primers. Generated by immunoSEQ multiplex PCR, the TCRdb table keeps only in-frame clones and is missing some. The repertoire consists of roughly 240,000 clones, with about 88% occurring once and the leading ten covering approximately 0.24%. Sequenced material: PBMCs. These receptors were taken from a girl aged 2 to 9 in good health and CMV-seronegative.

V is TRBV27 and J is TRBJ2-7, with 8 positions matching TRBD1. V shed 5 bases and J 5 bases; nucleotides not matched to a gene: 8. Germline-derived CDR1 and CDR2 are MNHEY and SMNVEV (reference sequence). The CDR3 is made up of 14 amino acids. CDR3 nucleotide sequence: TGTGCCAGCAGTGACGCGGGACAGGTTCACGAGCAGTACTTC. This gives the protein CASSDAGQVHEQYF.

This sequence joins TRBV19 and TRBJ1-2; 7 nucleotides match TRBD1. Trimming took 8 bases from V and 2 from J; bases not matched to a gene: 8. Germline V gene data show CDR1 as LNHDA and CDR2 as SQIVND (reference sequence). The CDR3 consists of 14 residues. This CDR3 is CASSTGLPNYGYTF. In DNA, the CDR3 is TGTGCCAGTTCGACAGGGCTTCCAAACTATGGCTACACCTTC.

For this clone: Additional DNA sequences in this sample encode the identical CDR3. The rearrangement links TRBV27 to TRBJ1-2, with D possibly TRBD1 on 5 matching bases. Germline V lookup: CDR1 MNHEY, CDR2 SMNVEV (reference sequence). This CDR3 region has 13 residues. Trimming took off 3 bases at V and 2 bases at J, with 7 bases between the two ends. CDR3 residues: CASSFGGNYGYTF. The CDR3 nucleotides are TGTGCCAGCAGTTTCGGGGGGAACTATGGCTACACCTTC.

This clone was seen only a few times. The chain combines TRBV6-5 with TRBJ2-3; 7 bases fit TRBD2. The germline V gene encodes CDR1 MNHEY and CDR2 SVGAGI. V shed 6 bases and J 3 bases; nucleotides not matched to a gene: 9. This CDR3 comprises 15 residues. DNA of the CDR3: TGTGCCAGCAGACCCGGACTAGGAAGAACAGATACGCAGTATTTT. Its translation: CASRPGLGRTDTQYF.

The chain recombines TRBV5-6 with TRBJ1-2, with a tentative D call TRBD1 (6 bases). Trimming removed 0 bases at V and 0 bases at J, with 12 bases between. The CDR3 length is 16 residues. Germline V gene data show CDR1 as SGHDT and CDR2 as YYEEEE. CDR3 sequence (DNA): TGTGCCAGCAGCTTGGTGACAGGATGGACTAACTATGGCTACACCTTC. It encodes CASSLVTGWTNYGYTF.

This clone was seen a single time. V gene TRBV7-9 combines with J gene TRBJ2-3; TRBD1 matches at 11 bases. Per germline, CDR1 SEHNR and CDR2 FQNEAQ (reference sequence). J lost 4 bases, V lost 5 bases, and 11 bases had no gene match. CDR3 length equals 17 residues. The CDR3 protein is CASSRRDRGIWADTQYF. The CDR3 DNA reads as TGTGCCAGCAGCCGTCGGGACAGGGGGATTTGGGCAGATACGCAGTATTTT. Full variable domain (missing parts from reference TRBV7-9 and TRBJ2-3): DTGVSQNPRHKITKRGQNVTFRCDPISEHNRLYWYRQTLGQGPEFLTYFQNEAQLEKSRLLSDRFSAERPKGSFSTLEIQRTEQGDSAMYLCASSRRDRGIWADTQYFGPGTRLTVL.

J is TRBJ2-7 and V is TRBV6-5; D possibly corresponds to TRBD2 (6 bases). The CDR3 runs to 14 residues. V was cut by 0 bases and J by 3 bases, with 9 bases left in between. Per the germline V gene, CDR1 is MNHEY and CDR2 is SVGAGI. CDR3 DNA sequence: TGTGCCAGCAGTTACTCGCCTAGCGACTACGAGCAGTACTTC. Protein: CASSYSPSDYEQYF.